The entry below gives a single T cell receptor (beta chain) sequence along with its context. Antigen specificity is unknown. The data stem from a study of T cell repertoires in cytomegalovirus infection. Study-level information: Both CMV infection and a matching HLA type were indicated by public TCR beta signatures. Study findings and constraints: Based on cumulative public TCR beta family frequency, carriers of CMV plus the relevant HLA were identified.

TCRdb re-derived calls from the reads in MiXCR, one entry per CDR3 protein. The data hold more than 30,000 distinct CDR3 sequences, with 52% observed a single time. Trimming stripped 0 bases from V and 4 bases from J, with 18 bases between. CDR3 size: 17 residues. The V gene's germline CDR1 is MNHEY and CDR2 SVGAGI. The chain has TRBV6-5 and TRBJ1-2; D is ambiguous. The receptor comes from a human donor in good health (CMV status not recorded). Some clones in this sample may be carry-over from other donors' samples. The sequencing here drew on CD8+ T cells from cultured PBMCs, taken from culture after CMV antigen stimulation. The CDR3 spells CASSYSWGSRKGYGYTF. CDR3 sequence (DNA): TGTGCCAGCAGTTACTCATGGGGTTCAAGGAAGGGCTATGGCTACACCTTC.